This T cell receptor (beta chain) derives from a study of Ad26.COV2.S vaccination and SARS-CoV-2 variants. Turning to the study itself: It was the COV1001 Ad26.COV2.S trial arm that included the donor.

Worth noting for this clone: Its target is unknown.

Overall study results and limits: Substantial breadth in spike-specific CD8+ and CD4+ T cell responses was reportedly seen after vaccination. TCR breadth and depth estimates may have understated total T cell responses. Measurement of non-spike TCR breadth gave similar results in vaccine and placebo recipients.

Some clones are missing from TCRdb's copy, which holds only in-frame ones; the method was immunoSEQ multiplex PCR. The profile shows 350,000 to 450,000 clones, about nine tenths of them singletons. This CDR3 has 15 amino acids. Trimming stripped 0 bases from V and 1 base from J, with 8 bases between. Germline V gene sequence: CDR1 LNHDA, CDR2 SQIVND (reference sequence). The treatment here: 15 to 20 received Ad26.COV2.S at low or high dose, single or two shots; 5 received placebo; per-sample allocation not given. Specimen acquisition occurred on day 63 following the initial vaccine or placebo injection.

The receptor's source is a person aged 18-65 years who received the Ad26.COV2.S COVID-19 vaccine or a placebo. The sample here was peripheral blood, taken in a trial of Ad26.COV2.S vaccine versus placebo. This chain uses TRBV19 with TRBJ2-3; perhaps D is TRBD1 or TRBD2 (5 bases each). CDR3 in amino acids: CASSIDRERTDTQYF. The CDR3 bases are TGTGCCAGTAGTATAGACAGGGAGCGCACAGATACGCAGTATTTT.